The clone carrying this T cell receptor beta chain was detected only once. What it binds is not known. These data originate in a study of T cells in Graves' hyperthyroidism and ophthalmopathy. The germline V and J ends were trimmed by 1 base and 13 bases, with 16 bases remaining between them. Germline assignment: CDR1 SQVTM and CDR2 ANQGSEA. The CDR3 is 12 residues long. Study outcomes and limitations: Before onset, by a median of approximately 6.2 months, the model predicted ophthalmopathy. From stable hyperthyroidism, ophthalmopathy was separated by a 13 V-J model. Blood held most thyroid clonotypes expanded above 0.001 frequency.

Using RNA transcripts as the source, TCR beta CDR3 regions were amplified. The HTBI primer set was used in a first-round RT-PCR of the TCR CDR3. MiXCR, applied by TCRdb to the multiplex PCR reads, yields one record per CDR3 protein. The repertoire includes about 52,000 distinct CDR3 sequences, approximately 48% of them detected once, and roughly 10% sits in the top ten. Diagnoses were established using clinical symptoms, serum thyroxine and TRAb, thyroid ultrasound and orbital computed tomography. The chain employs TRBV29-1 and TRBJ1-2; D is uncertain. This TCR came from a woman aged 45-65 years with Graves' ophthalmopathy. Input material: blood. The CDR3 DNA reads as TGCAGCGTTGAAGTCGTCGCTAGCGGCCGCACCTTC. Amino acids: CSVEVVASGRTF.